A selection of T cell receptor beta chains follows, all from one sample in a study of shared clonotypes between healthy human individuals. TCRdb's table, derived via immunoSEQ multiplex PCR, lists solely in-frame clones and lacks some. The table records around 1.9 million clones, 90% to 95% of them present only once. The sample was naive CD8+ T cells from PBMCs. The receptors originated from a man in his late teens or twenties in good health. Some clones in this sample may be carry-over from other donors' samples. The CDR3 runs from the conserved cysteine through the conserved F or W. The order of the fields is V gene, D gene, clone size, J gene, CDR3 DNA, CDR3 protein. D genes are given only for firm matches. A clone size is listed for some rows: how often the clone was seen (once, few, many), or a class if it is expanded.

TRBV27	TRBD1	few	TRBJ2-7	TGTGCCAGCCAGGGGGCCTACGAGCAGTACTTC	CASQGAYEQYF
TRBV28	.	.	TRBJ1-1	TGTGCCAGCAGTTTTCTCTGGGCCACTGAAGCTTTCTTT	CASSFLWATEAFF
TRBV7-3	TRBD2	.	TRBJ2-1	TGTGCCAGCGGTAGCGGGAGTTTCGATGAGCAGTTCTTC	CASGSGSFDEQFF
TRBV28	.	.	TRBJ1-5	TGTGCCAGCAGTTGGGATCAGCCCCAGCATTTT	CASSWDQPQHF
TRBV28	.	.	TRBJ1-5	TGTGCCAGCAGTTTAACAGCAACACGGATGGGCAATCAGCCCCAGCATTTT	CASSLTATRMGNQPQHF
TRBV28	.	.	TRBJ1-1	TGTGCCAGCAGTTTATCGAGGGGGATGAACACTGAAGCTTTCTTT	CASSLSRGMNTEAFF
TRBV6-4	.	.	TRBJ1-1	TGTGCCAGCAGTGACTCAATGGGGGGCGGCACTGAAGCTTTCTTT	CASSDSMGGGTEAFF
TRBV19	.	.	TRBJ2-3	TGTGCCAGTAGTTATTGGGATACGCAGTATTTT	CASSYWDTQYF
TRBV6-5	TRBD1	.	TRBJ2-5	TGTGCCGCCTCAAGACAGGGCCCAGAGACCCAGTACTTC	CAASRQGPETQYF
TRBV7-2	TRBD2	.	TRBJ2-5	TGTGCCAGCAGTCACCCCCGGGGGGGGCTGGAGACCCAGTACTTC	CASSHPRGGLETQYF
TRBV7-9	.	.	TRBJ2-5	TGTGCCAGCAGCTTAGCGGGATTGGGGCCAGAGACCCAGTACTTC	CASSLAGLGPETQYF
TRBV9	.	.	TRBJ1-1	TGTGCCAGCAGCGCCGGCGGCAGTAAGAACACTGAAGCTTTCTTT	CASSAGGSKNTEAFF
TRBV4-1	TRBD1	.	TRBJ2-1	TGCGCCAGCAGCCAAGTCCGGGACAGGGGGGGTAGCGGGAGAAACAATGAGCAGTTCTTC	CASSQVRDRGGSGRNNEQFF
TRBV10-2	.	once	TRBJ2-1	TGCGCCAGCAGTGATAAGGGCTACAATGAGCAGTTCTTC	CASSDKGYNEQFF
TRBV28	TRBD2	.	TRBJ2-3	TGTGCCAGCACCCCGATGCTAGCGGGACCCCTAGATACGCAGTATTTT	CASTPMLAGPLDTQYF
TRBV5-5	TRBD1	.	TRBJ1-2	TGTGCCAGCAGCTTGAGGCAGGGGGTTAACTATGGCTACACCTTC	CASSLRQGVNYGYTF
TRBV4-1	.	few	TRBJ1-1	TGCGCCAGCAGCCGTTTGGAGCGGGACAAGACTGAAGCTTTCTTT	CASSRLERDKTEAFF
TRBV7-9	TRBD2	.	TRBJ2-3	TGTGCCAGCAGAATCTCGGGAGGGCCGACTGGGACAGATACGCAGTATTTT	CASRISGGPTGTDTQYF
TRBV28	TRBD2	once	TRBJ2-7	TGTGCCAGCAGTTCCCCGGGGGGGACTAGCGCCGTGTGGTACGAGCAGTACTTC	CASSSPGGTSAVWYEQYF
TRBV19	.	.	TRBJ2-7	TGTGCCAGTAGCGATGGTCAGGGGAGCTCCTACGAGCAGTACTTC	CASSDGQGSSYEQYF
TRBV23-1	TRBD2	.	TRBJ2-7	TGCGCCAGCAGTCAAGGGACTAGCGGGCGTAGCTCCTACGAGCAGTACTTC	CASSQGTSGRSSYEQYF
TRBV12-5	TRBD2	.	TRBJ2-2	TGTGCTAGTGGTTTGACCCTAGCGGGAGGGTACAGCGGGGAGCTGTTTTTT	CASGLTLAGGYSGELFF
TRBV4-3	.	.	TRBJ2-7	TGCGCCAGCAGCCAAGGGACCGGAACCTACGAGCAGTACTTC	CASSQGTGTYEQYF
TRBV6-4	TRBD1	.	TRBJ1-1	TGTGCCAGCAGGACAGGGGAACACACTGAAGCTTTCTTT	CASRTGEHTEAFF
TRBV5-6	.	once	TRBJ1-6	TGTGCCAGCAGCGTCGGACGTTCACCCCTCCACTTT	CASSVGRSPLHF
TRBV29-1	.	.	TRBJ2-5	TGCAGCGCGCTTTCGGAGACCCAGTACTTC	CSALSETQYF
TRBV5-3	.	.	TRBJ1-3	TGTGCCAGAAGCTTGGGGGGCCCTTACTCTGGAAACACCATATATTTT	CARSLGGPYSGNTIYF
TRBV19	.	.	TRBJ2-4	TGTGCCAGTAGTATCCCTCCGGGTTCGCGGGGGTTCCAGGGGACCAAAAACATTCAGTACTTC	CASSIPPGSRGFQGTKNIQYF
TRBV4-1	TRBD2	.	TRBJ2-3	TGCGCCAGCAGCCAGGGGATCACTAGCGTCACAGATACGCAGTATTTT	CASSQGITSVTDTQYF
TRBV11-2	.	.	TRBJ2-7	TGTGCCAGCAGCTCCTCAGGGGGGGACTACGAGCAGTACTTC	CASSSSGGDYEQYF
TRBV15	TRBD2	.	TRBJ2-1	TGTGCCACCAGCAGGTCGACTAGCGGGAGGGCCAGTGAGCAGTTCTTC	CATSRSTSGRASEQFF
TRBV7-9	.	.	TRBJ2-5	TGTGCCAGCAGCTTTGCGGGGCTGACAGAGACCCAGTACTTC	CASSFAGLTETQYF
TRBV6-1	.	.	TRBJ2-7	TGTGCCAGCAGTGAAGGGGAGTGGGCTGTCTCCTACGAGCAGTACTTC	CASSEGEWAVSYEQYF
TRBV7-8	.	.	TRBJ1-4	TGTGCCAGCAGCTTAACGAGGGGTGGGGAAAAACTGTTTTTT	CASSLTRGGEKLFF
TRBV27	.	.	TRBJ2-3	TGTGCCAGCAGTCCCCCAGGGGATACGCAGTATTTT	CASSPPGDTQYF
TRBV27	TRBD1	.	TRBJ2-1	TGTGCCAGCAGTCCCGGGACAGGCTCCTACAATGAGCAGTTCTTC	CASSPGTGSYNEQFF
TRBV7-2	TRBD1	.	TRBJ2-5	TGTGCCAGCAGCCTGGGGACAGGAAAGTACTTC	CASSLGTGKYF
TRBV4-1	TRBD2	.	TRBJ2-5	TGCGCCAGCAGCCACCGACTAGCGTCCCAAGAGACCCAGTACTTC	CASSHRLASQETQYF
TRBV4-2	.	.	TRBJ2-5	TGTGCCAGCAGCCCGGACCAGGGAGGGGGGAAGACCCAGTACTTC	CASSPDQGGGKTQYF
TRBV19	.	.	TRBJ2-7	TGTGCCAGTAGTGAACAGCTTAGCTCCTACGAGCAGTACTTC	CASSEQLSSYEQYF
TRBV6-5	.	.	TRBJ1-3	TGTGCCAGCAGACCTATCCGGGGGTCTCGAAACACCATATATTTT	CASRPIRGSRNTIYF
TRBV6-1	.	.	TRBJ2-1	TGTGCCAGCAACCCGACTAGAAAGTCCTACAATGAGCAGTTCTTC	CASNPTRKSYNEQFF
TRBV7-2	TRBD2	few	TRBJ2-2	TGTGCCAGCAGCCCAGTGACTAGCGGGAGGTCCACCGGGGAGCTGTTTTTT	CASSPVTSGRSTGELFF
TRBV12-5	.	.	TRBJ2-1	TGTGCTAGTGGTTCCAACAGCGGAGACAGCTCCTACAATGAGCAGTTCTTC	CASGSNSGDSSYNEQFF
TRBV5-6	.	.	TRBJ2-7	TGTGCCAGCAGCTTGAACAGGGACTTCTACGAGCAGTACTTC	CASSLNRDFYEQYF
TRBV28	.	.	TRBJ2-1	TGTGCCAGCAATGGGGGAAATGAGCAGTTCTTC	CASNGGNEQFF
TRBV2	TRBD1	.	TRBJ1-1	TGTGCCAGCAGTAACGACAGGGGCATGGGGACTGAAGCTTTCTTT	CASSNDRGMGTEAFF
TRBV5-1	.	.	TRBJ2-7	TGCGCCAGCAGCTTGGACAGGGCCGTCTACGAGCAGTACTTC	CASSLDRAVYEQYF
TRBV5-1	.	.	TRBJ2-3	TGCGCCAGCAGCTTGGCGCTGACCCTAAGGGTGGATACGCAGTATTTT	CASSLALTLRVDTQYF
TRBV28	.	.	TRBJ1-2	TGTGCCAGCAGTCCTCCGGGGACGTGGGGCTACACCTTC	CASSPPGTWGYTF
TRBV7-8	.	.	TRBJ2-1	TGTGCCAGCAGCCTATCTCCCGGGACCTGGGGGCAGTTCTTC	CASSLSPGTWGQFF
TRBV9	.	.	TRBJ2-3	TGTGCCAGCAGCGTAGAACAGGGGAGGGATACGCAGTATTTT	CASSVEQGRDTQYF
TRBV18	.	.	TRBJ2-5	TGTGCCAGCTCATCAGGCGCAGGGACTCCAAGGGGAGAGACCCAGTACTTC	CASSSGAGTPRGETQYF
TRBV19	TRBD2	.	TRBJ2-2	TGTGCCAGTAGTTCGGGACTAGCGGGAGGCAATGCCGGGGAGCTGTTTTTT	CASSSGLAGGNAGELFF
TRBV29-1	TRBD2	.	TRBJ2-3	TGCAGCGTGGAAAAGAGCGGGACTAGCACAGATACGCAGTATTTT	CSVEKSGTSTDTQYF
TRBV2	.	.	TRBJ1-2	TGTGCCAGCACGACGGGGAGGGCACTAAACTATGGCTACACCTTC	CASTTGRALNYGYTF
TRBV9	.	.	TRBJ2-2	TGTGCCAGCAGCGTAGTATCAGGGGCCGGGGAGCTGTTTTTT	CASSVVSGAGELFF
TRBV2	.	.	TRBJ2-7	TGTGCCAGCAGTGCCCTAATAGACGAGCAGTACTTC	CASSALIDEQYF
TRBV19	.	.	TRBJ1-5	TGTGCCAGTACTAATCTGGGACTTAGCAATCAGCCCCAGCATTTT	CASTNLGLSNQPQHF